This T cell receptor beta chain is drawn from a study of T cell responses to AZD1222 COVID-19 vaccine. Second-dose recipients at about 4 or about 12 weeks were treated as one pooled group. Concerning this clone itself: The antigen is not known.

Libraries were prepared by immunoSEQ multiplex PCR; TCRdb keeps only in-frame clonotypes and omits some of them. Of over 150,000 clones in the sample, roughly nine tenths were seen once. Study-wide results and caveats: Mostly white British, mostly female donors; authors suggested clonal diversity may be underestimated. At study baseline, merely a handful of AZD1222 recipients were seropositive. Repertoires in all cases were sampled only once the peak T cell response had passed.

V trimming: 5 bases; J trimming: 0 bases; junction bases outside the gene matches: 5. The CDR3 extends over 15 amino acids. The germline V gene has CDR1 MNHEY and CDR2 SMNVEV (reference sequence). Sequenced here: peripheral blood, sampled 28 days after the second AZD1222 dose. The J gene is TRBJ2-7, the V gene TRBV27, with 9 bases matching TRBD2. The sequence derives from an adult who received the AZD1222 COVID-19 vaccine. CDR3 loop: CASSPIAGASYEQYF. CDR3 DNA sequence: TGTGCCAGCAGTCCCATAGCGGGAGCCTCCTACGAGCAGTACTTC.